This record concerns one T cell receptor (beta chain) sequence. What it recognizes is unknown. Vbeta (60) and Jbeta (13) primers were used in the PCR. Profiled with immunoSEQ multiplex PCR; TCRdb holds only in-frame clones, not every one. In the table there are around 150,000 clones, approximately 80% of which are singletons. These data come from a study of cytomegalovirus exposure and HLA in healthy donors. The CDR3 has 13 amino acids. Germline values: CDR1 MNHNS, CDR2 SASEGT. Study-level findings and limits: In a later analysis, a missense DCLRE1C variant was linked to TCR beta V- and J-gene trimming. Later analysis indicated greater clonal expansion among HLA-associated TCR beta chains than among equally common other chains.

This receptor was obtained from a young man in good health and CMV-seronegative. J is TRBJ2-1 and V is TRBV6-1; TRBD1 matches 7 bases. Material: PBMCs. CDR3 loop: CATGVGVHNEQFF. CDR3 sequence (DNA): TGTGCTACAGGGGTCGGGGTCCACAATGAGCAGTTCTTC.